What follows describes a single TCR beta chain. The method was immunoSEQ multiplex PCR; TCRdb's version includes in-frame clones alone and lacks a portion of them. The repertoire holds under 80,000 clones, with 80% to 95% as singletons. The sample belongs to a study of T cell changes during pregnancy in multiple sclerosis. The sequence came from a female donor in good health, enrolled as a control in a pregnancy study. This specimen consisted of peripheral blood, obtained after pregnancy.

CDR3 nucleotide sequence: TGTGCCAGCAGTGTATCTGGCACCCGCCCGCAGTATTTT. Translation gives CASSVSGTRPQYF. This sequence joins TRBV2 and TRBJ2-3; D gene ambiguous. Trimming took 4 bases from V and 10 from J, leaving 15 bases between them. Germline V lookup: CDR1 SNHLY, CDR2 FYNNEI. There are 13 residues in the CDR3. The variable domain in full, completed from reference TRBV2 and TRBJ2-3, reads EPEVTQTPSHQVTQMGQEVILRCVPISNHLYFYWYRQILGQKVEFLVSFYNNEISEKSEIFDDQFSVERPDGSNFTLKIRSTKLEDSAMYFCASSVSGTRPQYFGPGTRLTVL.